This T cell receptor (beta chain) was profiled in a study of Graves' ophthalmopathy and Graves' hyperthyroidism. Overall study findings and caveats: Discrimination between ophthalmopathy and stable hyperthyroidism by a 13-signature model showed 85% to 90% sensitivity and roughly 81% specificity. Ophthalmopathy progression prediction by the model yielded a sensitivity of about 69% and a specificity of just over 72%.

This clonotype appeared a single time. The antigen is undetermined. Germline lookup yields CDR1 SNHLY and CDR2 FYNNEI. The CDR3 sequence is 16 residues long. V shed 0 bases and J shed 6 bases, with 12 bases lying between them. Each donor who had ophthalmopathy showed moderate-to-severe activity, a CAS of ≥3, a NOSPECS of ≥4, and a duration under 3 months. For repertoire sequencing, the TCR beta CDR3 regions were amplified from RNA transcripts. First-round RT-PCR relied on HTBI primers, and a second-round multiplex PCR came next. TCRdb processed the multiplex PCR reads anew with MiXCR; each CDR3 protein has one entry. The table lists about 240,000 distinct CDR3 sequences, about 46% of them singletons.

Sequencing was done on a sample of peripheral blood. This sequence joins TRBV2 and TRBJ1-6, with D possibly matching TRBD1 (6 bases). The clonotype comes from an adult man with Graves' ophthalmopathy. The CDR3 sequence: CASSEARGSPNSPLHF. For the CDR3, the DNA is TGTGCCAGCAGTGAAGCGAGGGGGAGCCCTAATTCACCCCTCCACTTT.